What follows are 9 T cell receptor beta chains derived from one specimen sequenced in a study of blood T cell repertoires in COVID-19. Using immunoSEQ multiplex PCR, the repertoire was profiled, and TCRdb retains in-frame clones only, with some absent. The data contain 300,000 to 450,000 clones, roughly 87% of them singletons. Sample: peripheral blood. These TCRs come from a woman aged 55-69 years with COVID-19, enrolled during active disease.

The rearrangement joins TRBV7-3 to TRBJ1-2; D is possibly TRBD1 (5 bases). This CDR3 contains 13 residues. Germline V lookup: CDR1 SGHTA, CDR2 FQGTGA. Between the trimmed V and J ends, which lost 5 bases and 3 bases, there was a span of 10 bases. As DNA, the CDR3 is TGTGCCAGCAGCCAATCGGGGGACTATGGCTACACCTTC. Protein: CASSQSGDYGYTF.

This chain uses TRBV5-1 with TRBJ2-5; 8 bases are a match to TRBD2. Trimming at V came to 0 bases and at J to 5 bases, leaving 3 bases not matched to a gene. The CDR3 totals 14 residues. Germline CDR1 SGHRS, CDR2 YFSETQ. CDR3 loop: CASSLALAGETQYF. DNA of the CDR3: TGCGCCAGCAGCTTGGCCCTAGCGGGCGAGACCCAGTACTTC.

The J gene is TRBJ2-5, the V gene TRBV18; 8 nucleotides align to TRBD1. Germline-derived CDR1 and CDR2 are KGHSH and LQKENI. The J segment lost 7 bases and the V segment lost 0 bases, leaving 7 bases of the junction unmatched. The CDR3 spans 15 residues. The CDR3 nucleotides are TGTGCCAGCTCACCACCGGACAGGGTCCTCGGGACCCAGTACTTC. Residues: CASSPPDRVLGTQYF.

CDR3 residues: CATSRDLTDTNYGYTF. DNA for the CDR3: TGTGCCACCAGCAGAGATTTGACAGATACTAACTATGGCTACACCTTC. This chain connects TRBV15 to TRBJ1-2; possibly TRBD1 for D (5 bases). The CDR3 covers 16 residues. Trimming pared 0 bases from V and 0 bases from J, leaving 11 bases between. CDR1 and CDR2 (germline): LNHNV, YYDKDF (reference sequence).

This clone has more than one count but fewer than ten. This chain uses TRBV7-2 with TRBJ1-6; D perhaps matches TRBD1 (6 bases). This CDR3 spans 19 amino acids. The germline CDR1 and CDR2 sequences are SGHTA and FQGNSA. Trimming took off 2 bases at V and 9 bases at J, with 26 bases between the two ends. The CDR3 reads CASSLRRAGGTRRSSPLHF. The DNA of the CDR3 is TGTGCCAGCAGCTTAAGAAGGGCCGGGGGGACAAGGAGATCTTCACCCCTCCACTTT.

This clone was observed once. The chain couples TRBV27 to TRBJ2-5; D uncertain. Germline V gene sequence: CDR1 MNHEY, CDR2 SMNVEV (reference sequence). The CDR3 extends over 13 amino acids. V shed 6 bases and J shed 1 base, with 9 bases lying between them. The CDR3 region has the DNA TGTGCCAGCAGGAGGCACCTCCAAGAGACCCAGTACTTC. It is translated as CASRRHLQETQYF.

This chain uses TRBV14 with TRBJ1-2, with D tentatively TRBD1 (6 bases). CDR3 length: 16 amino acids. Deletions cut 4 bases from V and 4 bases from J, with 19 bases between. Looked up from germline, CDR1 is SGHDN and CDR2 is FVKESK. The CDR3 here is CASSPQPHGQLYGYTF. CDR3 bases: TGTGCCAGCAGCCCGCAACCCCACGGACAGCTCTATGGCTACACCTTC.

CDR3 DNA sequence: TGTGCCAGCTCACCCTCCGAGAGGATCAACACTGAAGCTTTCTTT. This gives the protein CASSPSERINTEAFF. The chain is built from TRBV18 and TRBJ1-1; unclear D gene. V was shortened by 3 bases and J by 2 bases, with 13 bases between the two germline ends. CDR1 is KGHSH and CDR2 is LQKENI in the germline V gene. The CDR3 is made up of 15 amino acids.

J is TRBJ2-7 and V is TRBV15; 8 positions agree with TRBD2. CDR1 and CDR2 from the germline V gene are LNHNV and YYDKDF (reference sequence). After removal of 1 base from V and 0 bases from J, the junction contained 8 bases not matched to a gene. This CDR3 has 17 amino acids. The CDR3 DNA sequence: TGTGCCACCAGCAGAGCTGGGCGGGGGGTTAGCTCCTACGAGCAGTACTTC. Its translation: CATSRAGRGVSSYEQYF.